The T cell receptor beta chain under discussion was sequenced for a study of T cells in women clearing cervical HPV infection. Across the study: No precancer developed; the control's incident HPV16 infection cleared within 12 months.

TCRdb keeps only in-frame clones here, not all; method: immunoSEQ multiplex PCR. Its clone listing holds about 39,000 clones. Looked up from germline, CDR1 is LNHDA and CDR2 is SQIVND (reference sequence). V gave up 4 bases and J gave up 4 bases; unmatched junction bases: 7. The CDR3 sequence is 16 residues long. For this clone: The read ends 3 residues early relative to the CDR3; the germline J gene fills the gap.

The chain combines TRBV19 with TRBJ1-5; TRBD1 agrees at 10 bases. Sample: blood buffy coat. This sequence originates from a woman between 18 and 70 years old with a cervical HPV16 infection that either progressed to CIN3+ or cleared (not recorded which). The CDR3 bases that were read are TGTGCCAGTAGTAGGGGCTGGGGACAGGGGAATCAGCCC. Amino acids: CASSRGWGQGNQP. The entire CDR3 is CASSRGWGQGNQPQHF.